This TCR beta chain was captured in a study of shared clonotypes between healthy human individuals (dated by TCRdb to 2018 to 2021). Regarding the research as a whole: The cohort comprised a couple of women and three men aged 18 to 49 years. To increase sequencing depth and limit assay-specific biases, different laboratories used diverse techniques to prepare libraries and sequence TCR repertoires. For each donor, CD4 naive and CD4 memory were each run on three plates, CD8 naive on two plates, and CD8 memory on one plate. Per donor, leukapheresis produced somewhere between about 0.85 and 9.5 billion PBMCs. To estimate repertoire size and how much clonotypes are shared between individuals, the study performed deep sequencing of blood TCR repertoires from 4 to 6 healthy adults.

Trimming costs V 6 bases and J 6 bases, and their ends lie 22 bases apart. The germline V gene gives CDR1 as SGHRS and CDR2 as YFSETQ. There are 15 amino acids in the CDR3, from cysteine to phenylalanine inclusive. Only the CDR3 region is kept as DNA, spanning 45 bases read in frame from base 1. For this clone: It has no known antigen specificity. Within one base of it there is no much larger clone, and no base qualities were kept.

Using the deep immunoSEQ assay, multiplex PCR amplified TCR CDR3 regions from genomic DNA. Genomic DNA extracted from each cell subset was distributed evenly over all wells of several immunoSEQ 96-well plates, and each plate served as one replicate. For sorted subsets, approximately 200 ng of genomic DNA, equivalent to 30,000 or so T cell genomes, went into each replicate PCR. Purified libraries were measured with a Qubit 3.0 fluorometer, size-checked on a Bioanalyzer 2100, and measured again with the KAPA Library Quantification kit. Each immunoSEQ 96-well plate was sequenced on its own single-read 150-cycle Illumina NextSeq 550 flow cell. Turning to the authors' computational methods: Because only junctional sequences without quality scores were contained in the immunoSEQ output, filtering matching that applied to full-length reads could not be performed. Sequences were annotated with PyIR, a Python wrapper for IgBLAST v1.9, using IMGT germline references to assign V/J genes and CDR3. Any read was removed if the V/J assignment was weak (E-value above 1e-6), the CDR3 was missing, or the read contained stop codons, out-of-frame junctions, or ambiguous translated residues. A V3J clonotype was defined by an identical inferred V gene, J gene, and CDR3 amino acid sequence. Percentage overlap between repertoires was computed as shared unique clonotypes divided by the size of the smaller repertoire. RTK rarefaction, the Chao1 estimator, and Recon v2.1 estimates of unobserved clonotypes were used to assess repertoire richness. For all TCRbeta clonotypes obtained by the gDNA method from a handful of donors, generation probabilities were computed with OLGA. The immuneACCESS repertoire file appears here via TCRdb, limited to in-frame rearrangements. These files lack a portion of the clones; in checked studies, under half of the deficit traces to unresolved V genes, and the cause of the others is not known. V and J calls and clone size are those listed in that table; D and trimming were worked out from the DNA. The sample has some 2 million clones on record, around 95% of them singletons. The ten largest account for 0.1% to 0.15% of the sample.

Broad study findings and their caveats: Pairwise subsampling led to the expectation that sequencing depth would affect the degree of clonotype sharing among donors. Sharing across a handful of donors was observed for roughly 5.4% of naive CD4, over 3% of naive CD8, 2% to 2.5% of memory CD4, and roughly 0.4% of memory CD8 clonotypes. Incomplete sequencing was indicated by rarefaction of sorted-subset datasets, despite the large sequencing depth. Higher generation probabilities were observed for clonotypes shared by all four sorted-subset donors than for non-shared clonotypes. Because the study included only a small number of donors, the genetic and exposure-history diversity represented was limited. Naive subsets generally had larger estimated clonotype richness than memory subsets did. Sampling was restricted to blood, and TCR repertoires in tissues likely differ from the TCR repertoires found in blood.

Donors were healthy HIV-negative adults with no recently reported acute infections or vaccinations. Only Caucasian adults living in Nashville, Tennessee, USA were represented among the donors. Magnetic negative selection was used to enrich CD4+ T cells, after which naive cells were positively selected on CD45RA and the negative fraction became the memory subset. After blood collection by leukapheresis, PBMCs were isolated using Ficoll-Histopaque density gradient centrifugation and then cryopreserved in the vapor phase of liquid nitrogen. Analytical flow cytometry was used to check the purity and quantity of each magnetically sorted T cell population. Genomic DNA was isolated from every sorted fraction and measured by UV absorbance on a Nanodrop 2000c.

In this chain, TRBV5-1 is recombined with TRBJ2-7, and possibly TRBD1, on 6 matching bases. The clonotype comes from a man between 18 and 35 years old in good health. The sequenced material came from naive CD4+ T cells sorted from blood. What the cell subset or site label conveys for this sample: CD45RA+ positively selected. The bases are TGCGCCAGCACACCCGATACGACAGGTCTCGGCGAGCAGTACTTC. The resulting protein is CASTPDTTGLGEQYF. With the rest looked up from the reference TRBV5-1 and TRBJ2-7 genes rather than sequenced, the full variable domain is KAGVTQTPRYLIKTRGQQVTLSCSPISGHRSVSWYQQTPGQGLQFLFEYFSETQRNKGNFPGRFSGRQFSNSRSEMNVSTLELGDSALYLCASTPDTTGLGEQYFGPGTRLTVT.